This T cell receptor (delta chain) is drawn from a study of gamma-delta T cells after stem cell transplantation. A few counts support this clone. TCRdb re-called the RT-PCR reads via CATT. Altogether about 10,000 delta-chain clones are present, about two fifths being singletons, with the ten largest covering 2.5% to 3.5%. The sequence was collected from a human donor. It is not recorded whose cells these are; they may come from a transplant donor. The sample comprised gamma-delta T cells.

CDR3 sequence reads: CALGDYWGDHTRQMFF. Written as DNA, the CDR3 is TGTGCTCTTGGGGATTACTGGGGGGACCACACCCGACAGATGTTTTTC. The chain links TRDV1 to TRDJ3; 8 bases are shared with TRDD3. CDR1 is TSWWSYY, CDR2 QGS, per germline. Unmatched junction bases numbered 6, after V lost 3 bases and J lost 8 bases. The CDR3 has 16 amino acids.